This record concerns one TCR beta chain sequence. V lost 1 base and J 2 bases, leaving 8 bases between the germline ends. Germline lookup yields CDR1 SEHNR and CDR2 FQNEAQ (reference sequence). The CDR3 totals 14 residues. The data stem from a study of blood T cell repertoires in COVID-19. On the study more broadly: Sites across the United States, Italy and Spain contributed samples from acute and convalescent COVID-19. T cells, B-cell-depleted T cells, or PBMCs provided the cDNA or gDNA that served as material.

Authors' analysis steps: Using reference gene primer amplification, nucleated cell counts were estimated. Profiled with immunoSEQ multiplex PCR; TCRdb holds only in-frame clones, not every one. V and J calls plus clone size are reproduced from that table; the DNA served to infer D and trimming. This table has tens of thousands of clones, 70% to 90% appearing once. The sequence was obtained from a man in his forties or fifties with active COVID-19. The gene calls are TRBV7-9 and TRBJ2-5; D call uncertain. The sequenced material came from peripheral blood. CDR3 nucleotides: TGTGCCAGCAGCTTAGGCCGCGGACAAGAGACCCAGTACTTC. Translating it yields CASSLGRGQETQYF.